The 24 T cell receptor beta chains below all came from one sample that was sequenced in a study of beta chain features in type 1 diabetes. As every portion of the isolated RNA was reverse transcribed, the sequencing read expressed TCRB transcripts. The repertoire was sequenced with immunoSEQ multiplex PCR; TCRdb's copy has only in-frame clones and lacks some. The sample shows about 620,000 clones, roughly 16% of them seen only once. Sequencing was carried out using naive CD4+ T cells from blood. The receptors originated from a young man in good health.

The V call is TRBV10-3, the J call TRBJ2-3, with 9 bases identical to TRBD1. This CDR3 region has 15 residues. The V gene end was trimmed by 8 bases and the J gene end by 2 bases; junction bases not matched to a gene: 8. Germline assignment: CDR1 ENHRY and CDR2 SYGVKD. This CDR3 reads CAISPTGGVTDTQYF. For the CDR3, the DNA is TGTGCCATCTCCCCAACAGGGGGCGTCACAGATACGCAGTATTTT.

This clone occurred a few times. The V and J genes are TRBV7-9 and TRBJ1-6, with a tentative D call TRBD1 (6 bases). Germline CDR1 reads SEHNR; CDR2 reads FQNEAQ (reference sequence). V shed 5 bases and J shed 7 bases, with 18 bases lying between them. The CDR3 runs 16 residues. CDR3 coding DNA: TGTGCCAGCAGCACTCGACAGGTGTTTGGGAATTCACCCCTCCACTTT. This encodes CASSTRQVFGNSPLHF.

This clone was seen more than once but under ten times. This chain joins TRBV23-1 and TRBJ2-4; D may match TRBD1 or TRBD2 (5 bases each). TRBV23-1 is marked as an open reading frame, function uncertain. This CDR3 spans 20 amino acids. Trimming took off 7 bases at V and 1 base at J, with 29 bases between the two ends. In DNA form, the CDR3 reads TGCGCCAGCATCGACCCACCCGGGGCGAAATTGATTGGGGCCAAAAACATTCAGTACTTC. Translated, it gives CASIDPPGAKLIGAKNIQYF.

The rearrangement joins TRBV5-1 to TRBJ2-5; 10 nucleotides line up with TRBD1. The V gene end was trimmed by 0 bases and the J gene end by 4 bases; junction bases not matched to a gene: 3. There are 15 residues in the CDR3. Germline V gene data show CDR1 as SGHRS and CDR2 as YFSETQ. Here the CDR3 reads CASSLAGTGAETQYF. In DNA form, the CDR3 reads TGCGCCAGCAGCTTGGCCGGGACAGGGGCAGAGACCCAGTACTTC.

This clone came up a few times. The V call is TRBV18, the J call TRBJ2-7, with D possibly being TRBD2 (5 bases). The CDR3 covers 14 residues. Germline V gene sequence: CDR1 KGHSH, CDR2 LQKENI. The ends were cut back, 1 base at V and 5 bases at J, with 12 bases in the middle. The CDR3 loop is CASSPREGTDEQYF. For the CDR3, the DNA is TGTGCCAGCTCACCACGTGAGGGAACGGACGAGCAGTACTTC. Combining the CDR3 with reference TRBV18 and TRBJ2-7 gives the whole variable domain NAGVMQNPRHLVRRRGQEARLRCSPMKGHSHVYWYRQLPEEGLKFMVYLQKENIIDESGMPKERFSAEFPKEGPSILRIQQVVRGDSAAYFCASSPREGTDEQYFGPGTRLTVT.

This clone was counted only a few times. The CDR3 reads CASSASGFTDTQYF. CDR3 nucleotides: TGTGCCAGCAGTGCGAGCGGATTCACAGATACGCAGTATTTT. The chain couples TRBV2 to TRBJ2-3; tentatively, D is TRBD2 (5 bases). The germline V gene encodes CDR1 SNHLY and CDR2 FYNNEI. This CDR3 is built from 14 residues. V was shortened by 4 bases and J by 2 bases, with 10 bases between the two germline ends.

In regard to this clone: An end of the junction differs from the germline gene, which may be a read error. V gene TRBV6-6 combines with J gene TRBJ1-4; unclear D gene. The CDR3 spans 13 residues. Germline loops: CDR1 MNHNY, CDR2 SVGAGI (reference sequence). DNA of the CDR3: TGTGCCAGCAGTCCCCTGGCACAGACGTCTTTCGGTTTT. Encoded protein: CASSPLAQTSFGF.

This clone has more than one count but fewer than ten. This chain connects TRBV5-4 to TRBJ2-3, with no clear D. V gave up 4 bases and J gave up 2 bases, with 11 bases separating them. The CDR3 spans 14 residues. From germline, CDR1 is SGHNT and CDR2 YYREEE (reference sequence). The chain's CDR3 is CASSQDTSTDTQYF. CDR3 nucleotides: TGTGCCAGCAGCCAAGACACATCCACAGATACGCAGTATTTT.

This clone has just a few counts. J is TRBJ1-1 and V is TRBV7-2; D remains ambiguous. The germline V gene encodes CDR1 SGHTA and CDR2 FQGNSA. Trimming pared 5 bases from V and 10 bases from J, leaving 17 bases between. The CDR3 is 13 residues long. The CDR3 DNA is TGTGCCAGCAGCCCCGAAAGTTCACAGAGAGCTTTCTTT. This encodes CASSPESSQRAFF.

This clone appeared a few times. This sequence joins TRBV5-4 and TRBJ2-3, with a possible D match to TRBD2 (5 bases). The CDR3 is 13 amino acids. Germline CDR1 is SGHNT and CDR2 is YYREEE (reference sequence). V gave up 4 bases and J gave up 4 bases, with 10 bases separating them. This CDR3 is CASSRTSADTQYF. The CDR3 nucleotides read TGTGCCAGCAGCAGGACTTCGGCAGATACGCAGTATTTT.

The chain links TRBV14 to TRBJ2-3; 12 nucleotides line up with TRBD2. This CDR3 is 17 amino acids long. After removal of 4 bases from V and 1 base from J, the junction contained 6 bases not matched to a gene. Germline CDR1 SGHDN, CDR2 FVKESK. CDR3 DNA sequence: TGTGCCAGCAGCCCGAGAAGGACTAGCGGGGGCACAGATACGCAGTATTTT. Translation: CASSPRRTSGGTDTQYF.

The chain combines TRBV6-1 with TRBJ2-5; TRBD1 matches at 9 bases. CDR1 and CDR2 (germline): MNHNS, SASEGT. The CDR3 sequence is 15 residues long. V shed 2 bases and J 5 bases; nucleotides not matched to a gene: 6. In DNA form, the CDR3 reads TGTGCCAGCAGTGAAACAGGGGGCACACGGGAGACCCAGTACTTC. It yields the protein CASSETGGTRETQYF.

This clone was detected a few times. The gene calls are TRBV5-6 and TRBJ1-5, with D possibly matching TRBD1 (5 bases). V lost 6 bases and J lost 5, with 12 bases in between. This CDR3 spans 13 amino acids. Germline V lookup: CDR1 SGHDT, CDR2 YYEEEE. The CDR3 reads CASTLGGYQPQHF. CDR3 sequence (DNA): TGTGCCAGCACCCTTGGGGGGTATCAGCCCCAGCATTTT.

A remark on this clone: Distinct nucleotide sequences in the sample also encode this CDR3. The chain links TRBV5-1 to TRBJ2-2; D ambiguous. The length of the CDR3 is 15 residues. V gave up 0 bases and J gave up 0 bases, with 6 bases separating them. The germline gives CDR1 SGHRS, CDR2 YFSETQ. CDR3 DNA sequence: TGCGCCAGCAGCTTGGGGGCAGCGAACACCGGGGAGCTGTTTTTT. Translated: CASSLGAANTGELFF. Combining the CDR3 with reference TRBV5-1 and TRBJ2-2 gives the whole variable domain KAGVTQTPRYLIKTRGQQVTLSCSPISGHRSVSWYQQTPGQGLQFLFEYFSETQRNKGNFPGRFSGRQFSNSRSEMNVSTLELGDSALYLCASSLGAANTGELFFGEGSRLTVL.

This clone showed up just a few times. The chain couples TRBV19 to TRBJ2-7; 11 bases line up with TRBD2. V was clipped by 4 bases and J by 6 bases; unmatched bases: 8. Germline V lookup: CDR1 LNHDA, CDR2 SQIVND (reference sequence). This CDR3 contains 15 residues. This chain's CDR3 is CASSTTSGSAVEQYF. Written as DNA, the CDR3 is TGTGCCAGTAGTACCACTAGCGGGAGTGCGGTCGAGCAGTACTTC.

V usage is TRBV29-1 and J usage is TRBJ1-1; D may be TRBD1 (5 bases). Germline V gives CDR1 SQVTM, CDR2 ANQGSEA. The CDR3 totals 12 residues. V lost 4 bases, J lost 10 bases, and 16 bases lay in between. The CDR3 reads CSVGRRGEVAFF. The CDR3 DNA reads as TGCAGCGTTGGACGTCGAGGGGAGGTAGCTTTCTTT.

This clone is a singleton in its sample. The rearrangement uses TRBV18 and TRBJ2-7; tentative D call: TRBD2 (6 bases). CDR1 and CDR2 from the germline V gene are KGHSH and LQKENI. Deletions cut 6 bases from V and 1 base from J, with 13 bases between. CDR3 length: 14 amino acids. The CDR3 nucleotides read TGTGCCAGCTCGACTAGGACGGGATCCTACGAGCAGTACTTC. It codes for CASSTRTGSYEQYF.

The sample holds a few counts of this clone. The V call is TRBV25-1, the J call TRBJ2-7; no reliable D call. The CDR3 length is 13 residues. Trimming removed 2 bases from V and 3 bases from J, with 8 bases in between. Germline loops: CDR1 MGHDK, CDR2 SYGVNS. CDR3 amino acids: CASSEGPRYEQYF. CDR3 sequence (DNA): TGTGCCAGCAGTGAAGGTCCCCGCTACGAGCAGTACTTC.

The chain links TRBV7-2 to TRBJ2-3; 9 bases are a match to TRBD2. Germline V gene lookup returns CDR1 SGHTA and CDR2 FQGNSA. V was clipped by 2 bases and J by 4 bases; unmatched bases: 10. The CDR3 is 17 residues long. The CDR3 is CASSLNMGLAGPDTQYF. In DNA form, the CDR3 reads TGTGCCAGCAGCTTAAATATGGGGCTAGCGGGACCAGATACGCAGTATTTT.

The genes are TRBV9 and TRBJ2-3, with D possibly called TRBD1 or TRBD2 (6 bases each). V gave up 0 bases and J gave up 4 bases, with 21 bases separating them. The CDR3 has 18 residues. Per germline, CDR1 SGDLS and CDR2 YYNGEE. The CDR3 spells CASSVGGGTSRASDTQYF. The CDR3 coding sequence is TGTGCCAGCAGCGTAGGAGGGGGTACTAGCAGGGCGTCAGATACGCAGTATTTT.

The gene calls are TRBV10-3 and TRBJ1-1; unclear D gene. In germline, CDR1 is ENHRY, CDR2 SYGVKD. CDR3 length equals 13 residues. Trimming pared 7 bases from V and 1 base from J, leaving 10 bases between. In DNA form, the CDR3 reads TGTGCCATCAAAGATCGAGGGAACACTGAAGCTTTCTTT. Amino acids: CAIKDRGNTEAFF.

The chain uses TRBV10-3 and TRBJ2-5; perhaps TRBD1 as D (7 bases). This CDR3 is built from 13 residues. CDR1 and CDR2 (germline): ENHRY, SYGVKD. V was trimmed by 4 bases and J by 9 bases, leaving 15 bases between them. This CDR3 is CAISAFRGEAQYF. In DNA, the CDR3 is TGTGCCATCAGTGCCTTCAGGGGGGAGGCCCAGTACTTC.

This clone was detected only a few times. The CDR3 here is CASSDRQTSTDTQYF. As DNA, the CDR3 is TGTGCCAGCAGTGACAGACAGACTAGCACAGATACGCAGTATTTT. The chain employs TRBV6-4 and TRBJ2-3, with a tentative D call TRBD1 (5 bases). The CDR3 contains 15 residues. Per germline, CDR1 MRHNA and CDR2 SNTAGT. V dropped 2 bases and J dropped 0 bases, with 9 bases sitting between them.

J is TRBJ1-1 and V is TRBV7-2; D is possibly TRBD1 (6 bases). Germline V gives CDR1 SGHTA, CDR2 FQGNSA. This CDR3 has 15 residues. V shed 0 bases and J shed 1 base, with 9 bases lying between them. CDR3 nucleotide sequence: TGTGCCAGCAGCTTAGCAGGGACAACGAACACTGAAGCTTTCTTT. It encodes CASSLAGTTNTEAFF.